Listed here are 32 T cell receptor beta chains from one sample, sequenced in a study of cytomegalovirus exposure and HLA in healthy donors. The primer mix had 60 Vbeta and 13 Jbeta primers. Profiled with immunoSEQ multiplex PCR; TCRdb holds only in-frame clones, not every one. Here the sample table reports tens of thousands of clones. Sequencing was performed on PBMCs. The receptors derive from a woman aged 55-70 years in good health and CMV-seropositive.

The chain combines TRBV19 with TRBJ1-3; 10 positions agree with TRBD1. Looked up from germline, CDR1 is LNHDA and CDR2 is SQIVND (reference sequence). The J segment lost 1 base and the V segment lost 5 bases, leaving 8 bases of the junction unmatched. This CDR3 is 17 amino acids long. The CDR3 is CASSPRQGASSGNTIYF. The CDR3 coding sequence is TGTGCCAGTAGTCCCAGACAGGGGGCATCATCTGGAAACACCATATATTTT.

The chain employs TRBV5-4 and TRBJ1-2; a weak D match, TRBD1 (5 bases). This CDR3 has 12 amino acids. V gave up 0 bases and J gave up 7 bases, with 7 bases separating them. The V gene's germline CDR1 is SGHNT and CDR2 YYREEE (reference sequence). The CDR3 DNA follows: TGTGCCAGCAGCTTGGTAGGGGTTGGCTACACCTTC. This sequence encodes CASSLVGVGYTF.

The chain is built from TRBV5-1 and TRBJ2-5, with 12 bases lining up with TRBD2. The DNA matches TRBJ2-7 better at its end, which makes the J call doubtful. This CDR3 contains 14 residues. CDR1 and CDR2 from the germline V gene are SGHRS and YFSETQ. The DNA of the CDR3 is TGCGCCAGCAGCTTGGAACTAGCGGGGGGCGAGCAGTACTTC. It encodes CASSLELAGGEQYF.

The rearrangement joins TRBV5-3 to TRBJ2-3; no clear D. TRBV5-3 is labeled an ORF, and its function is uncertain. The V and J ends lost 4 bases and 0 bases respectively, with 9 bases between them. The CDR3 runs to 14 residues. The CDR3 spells CARSPTGSTDTQYF. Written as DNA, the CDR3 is TGTGCCAGAAGCCCTACCGGGAGCACAGATACGCAGTATTTT.

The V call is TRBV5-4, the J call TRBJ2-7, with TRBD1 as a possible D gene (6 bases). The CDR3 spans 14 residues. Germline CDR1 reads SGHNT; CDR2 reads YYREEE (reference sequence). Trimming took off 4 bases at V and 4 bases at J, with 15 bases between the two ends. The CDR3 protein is CASSRDRGNYEQYF. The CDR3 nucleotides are TGTGCCAGCAGCAGAGATAGGGGGAATTACGAGCAGTACTTC.

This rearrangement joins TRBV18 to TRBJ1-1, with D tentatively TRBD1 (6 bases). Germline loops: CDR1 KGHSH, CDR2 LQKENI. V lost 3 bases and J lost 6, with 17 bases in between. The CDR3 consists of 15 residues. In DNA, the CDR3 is TGTGCCAGCTCACCTACCGGACAGCCGGGCGCTGAAGCTTTCTTT. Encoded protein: CASSPTGQPGAEAFF.

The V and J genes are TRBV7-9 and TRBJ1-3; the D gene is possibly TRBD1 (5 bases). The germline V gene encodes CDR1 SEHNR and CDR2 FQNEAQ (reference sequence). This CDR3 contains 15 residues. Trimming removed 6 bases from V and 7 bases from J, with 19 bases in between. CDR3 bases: TGTGCCAGCAGGGAAAGGGACTCCCCGAAGAACACCATATATTTT. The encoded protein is CASRERDSPKNTIYF.

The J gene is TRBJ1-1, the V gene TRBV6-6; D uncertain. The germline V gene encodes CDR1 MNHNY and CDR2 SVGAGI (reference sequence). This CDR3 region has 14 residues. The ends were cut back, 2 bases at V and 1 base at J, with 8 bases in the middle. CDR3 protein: CASSYDTRNTEAFF. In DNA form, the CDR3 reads TGTGCCAGCAGTTACGACACACGGAACACTGAAGCTTTCTTT.

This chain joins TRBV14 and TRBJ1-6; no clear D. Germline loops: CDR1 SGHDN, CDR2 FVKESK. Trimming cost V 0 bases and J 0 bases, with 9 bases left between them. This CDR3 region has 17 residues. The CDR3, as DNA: TGTGCCAGCAGCCAAGATACGGGGAGCTCCTATAATTCACCCCTCCACTTT. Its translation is CASSQDTGSSYNSPLHF.

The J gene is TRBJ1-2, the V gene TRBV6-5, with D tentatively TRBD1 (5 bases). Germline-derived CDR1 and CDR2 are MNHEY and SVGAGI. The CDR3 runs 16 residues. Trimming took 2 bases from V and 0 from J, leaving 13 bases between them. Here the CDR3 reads CASSYNRMETNYGYTF. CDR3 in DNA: TGTGCCAGCAGTTACAACAGGATGGAAACTAACTATGGCTACACCTTC.

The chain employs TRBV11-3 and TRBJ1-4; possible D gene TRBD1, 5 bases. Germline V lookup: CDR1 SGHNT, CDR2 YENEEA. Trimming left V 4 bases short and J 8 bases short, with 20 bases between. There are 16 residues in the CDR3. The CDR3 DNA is TGTGCCAGCAGCTCTCAGGGTGCCGGTGTTGTCGAAAAACTGTTTTTT. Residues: CASSSQGAGVVEKLFF. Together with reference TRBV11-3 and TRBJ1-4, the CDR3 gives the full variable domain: EAGVVQSPRYKIIEKKQPVAFWCNPISGHNTLYWYLQNLGQGPELLIRYENEEAVDDSQLPKDRFSAERLKGVDSTLKIQPAELGDSAVYLCASSSQGAGVVEKLFFGSGTQLSVL.

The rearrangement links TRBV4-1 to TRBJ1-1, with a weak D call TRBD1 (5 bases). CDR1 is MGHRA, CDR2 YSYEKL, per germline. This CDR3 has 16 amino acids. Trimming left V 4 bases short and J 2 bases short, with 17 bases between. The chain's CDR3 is CASSPTRTLENTEAFF. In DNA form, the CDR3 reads TGCGCCAGCAGCCCGACGCGGACATTGGAAAACACTGAAGCTTTCTTT.

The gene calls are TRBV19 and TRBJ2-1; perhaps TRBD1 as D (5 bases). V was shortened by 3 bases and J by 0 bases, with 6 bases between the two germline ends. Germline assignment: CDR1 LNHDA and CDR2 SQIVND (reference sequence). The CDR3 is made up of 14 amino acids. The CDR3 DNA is TGTGCCAGTAGTATGCAGGGCTCCTACAATGAGCAGTTCTTC. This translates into CASSMQGSYNEQFF.

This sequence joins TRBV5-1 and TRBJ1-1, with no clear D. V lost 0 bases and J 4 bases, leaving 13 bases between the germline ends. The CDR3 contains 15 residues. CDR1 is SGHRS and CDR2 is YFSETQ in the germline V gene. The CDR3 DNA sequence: TGCGCCAGCAGCTTGGCCATCAACAGTGGCACTGAAGCTTTCTTT. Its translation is CASSLAINSGTEAFF.

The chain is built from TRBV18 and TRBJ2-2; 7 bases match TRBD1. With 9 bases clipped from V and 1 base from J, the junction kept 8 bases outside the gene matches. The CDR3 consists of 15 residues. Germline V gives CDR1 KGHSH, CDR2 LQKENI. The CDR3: CASSTGAGNTGELFF. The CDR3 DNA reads TGTGCCAGTTCTACAGGGGCAGGGAACACCGGGGAGCTGTTTTTT.

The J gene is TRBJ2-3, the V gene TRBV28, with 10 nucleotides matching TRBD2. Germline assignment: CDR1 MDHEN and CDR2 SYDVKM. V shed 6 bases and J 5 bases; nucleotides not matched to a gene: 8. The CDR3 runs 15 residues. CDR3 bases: TGTGCCAGCAGCAAAGCGGGGGGGCCTGGAGATACGCAGTATTTT. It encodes CASSKAGGPGDTQYF.

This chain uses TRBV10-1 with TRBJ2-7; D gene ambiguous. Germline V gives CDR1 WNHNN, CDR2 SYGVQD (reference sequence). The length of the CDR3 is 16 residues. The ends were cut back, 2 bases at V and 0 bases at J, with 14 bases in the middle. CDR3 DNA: TGCGCCAGCAGTGAGCGTCCCGGGTCCCACTCCTACGAGCAGTACTTC. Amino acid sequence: CASSERPGSHSYEQYF.

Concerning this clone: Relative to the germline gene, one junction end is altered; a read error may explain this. This CDR3 reads CASSLGWTGSGIAF. The CDR3 DNA sequence: TGTGCCAGCAGCTTAGGCTGGACAGGGTCCGGCATCGCCTTC. This rearrangement joins TRBV11-2 to TRBJ1-2; TRBD1 agrees at 8 bases. The CDR3 runs to 14 residues. Germline V gene data show CDR1 as SGHAT and CDR2 as FQNNGV.

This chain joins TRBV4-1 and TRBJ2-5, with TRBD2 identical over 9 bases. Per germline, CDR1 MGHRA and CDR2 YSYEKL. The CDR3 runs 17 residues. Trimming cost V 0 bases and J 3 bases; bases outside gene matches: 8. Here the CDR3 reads CASSQDEQRGAKETQYF. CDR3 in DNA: TGCGCCAGCAGCCAAGATGAGCAGCGGGGGGCTAAAGAGACCCAGTACTTC.

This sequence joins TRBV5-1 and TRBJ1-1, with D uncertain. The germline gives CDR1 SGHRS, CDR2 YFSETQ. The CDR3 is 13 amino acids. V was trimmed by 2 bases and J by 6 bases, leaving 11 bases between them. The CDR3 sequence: CASSFEARAEAFF. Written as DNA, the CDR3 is TGCGCCAGCAGCTTCGAGGCCCGGGCTGAAGCTTTCTTT.

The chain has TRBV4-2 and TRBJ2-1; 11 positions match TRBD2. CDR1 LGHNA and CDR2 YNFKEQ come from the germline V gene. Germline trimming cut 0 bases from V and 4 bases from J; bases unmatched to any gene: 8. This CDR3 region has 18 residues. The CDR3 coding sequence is TGTGCCAGCAGCCAAGATCTCCCTAGCGGGGGGTCTTACAATGAGCAGTTCTTC. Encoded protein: CASSQDLPSGGSYNEQFF.

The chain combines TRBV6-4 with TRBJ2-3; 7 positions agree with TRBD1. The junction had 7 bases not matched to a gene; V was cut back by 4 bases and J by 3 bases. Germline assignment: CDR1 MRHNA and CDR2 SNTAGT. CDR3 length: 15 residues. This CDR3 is CASSAIRGQTDTQYF. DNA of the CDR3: TGTGCCAGCAGTGCGATTAGGGGGCAAACAGATACGCAGTATTTT.

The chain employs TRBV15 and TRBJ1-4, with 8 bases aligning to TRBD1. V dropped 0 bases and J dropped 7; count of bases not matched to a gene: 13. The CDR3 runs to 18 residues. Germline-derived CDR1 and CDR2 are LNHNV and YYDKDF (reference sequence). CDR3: CATSRDRAQGGPGEKLFF. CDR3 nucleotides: TGTGCCACCAGCAGAGATCGAGCACAGGGGGGGCCTGGTGAAAAACTGTTTTTT.

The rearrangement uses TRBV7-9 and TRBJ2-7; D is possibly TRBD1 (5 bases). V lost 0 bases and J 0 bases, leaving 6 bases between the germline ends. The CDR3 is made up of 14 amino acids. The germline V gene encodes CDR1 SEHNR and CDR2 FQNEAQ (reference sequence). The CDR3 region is CASSLAQASYEQYF. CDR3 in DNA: TGTGCCAGCAGCTTAGCACAGGCCTCCTACGAGCAGTACTTC.

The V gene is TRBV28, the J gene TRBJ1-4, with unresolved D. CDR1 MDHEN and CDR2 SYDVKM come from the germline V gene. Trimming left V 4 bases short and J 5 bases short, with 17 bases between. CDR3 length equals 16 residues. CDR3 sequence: CASSSNLGSRNEKLFF. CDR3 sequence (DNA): TGTGCCAGCAGTTCCAACCTAGGGAGCCGGAATGAAAAACTGTTTTTT.

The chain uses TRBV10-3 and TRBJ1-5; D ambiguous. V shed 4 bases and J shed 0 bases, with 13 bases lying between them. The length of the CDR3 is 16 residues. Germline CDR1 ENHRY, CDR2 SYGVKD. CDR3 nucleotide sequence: TGTGCCATCAGTGTTACATACAGACATAGCAATCAGCCCCAGCATTTT. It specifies CAISVTYRHSNQPQHF.

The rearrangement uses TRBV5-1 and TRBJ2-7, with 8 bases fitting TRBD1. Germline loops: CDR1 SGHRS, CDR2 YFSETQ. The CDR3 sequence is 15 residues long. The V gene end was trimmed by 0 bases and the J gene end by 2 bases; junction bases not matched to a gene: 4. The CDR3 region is CASSLEGQVTYEQYF. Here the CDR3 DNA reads TGCGCCAGCAGCTTGGAGGGACAGGTGACCTACGAGCAGTACTTC.

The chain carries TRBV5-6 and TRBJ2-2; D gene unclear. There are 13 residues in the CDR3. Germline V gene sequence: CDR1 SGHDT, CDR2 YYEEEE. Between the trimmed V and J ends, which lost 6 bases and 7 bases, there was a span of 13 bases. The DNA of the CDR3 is TGTGCCAGCACCCGATACAGTAGCGGGGAGCTGTTTTTT. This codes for CASTRYSSGELFF.

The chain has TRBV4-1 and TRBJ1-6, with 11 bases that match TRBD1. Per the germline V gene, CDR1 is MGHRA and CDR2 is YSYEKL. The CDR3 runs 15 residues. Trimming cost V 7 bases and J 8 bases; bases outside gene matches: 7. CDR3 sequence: CASTLQGQGDSPLHF. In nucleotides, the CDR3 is TGCGCCAGCACCCTACAGGGACAGGGGGATTCACCCCTCCACTTT.

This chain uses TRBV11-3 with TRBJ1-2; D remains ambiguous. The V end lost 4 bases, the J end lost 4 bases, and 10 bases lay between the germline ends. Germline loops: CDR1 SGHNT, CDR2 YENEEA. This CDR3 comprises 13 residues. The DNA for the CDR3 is TGTGCCAGCAGCTCACAGAACCTCTATGGCTACACCTTC. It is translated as CASSSQNLYGYTF.

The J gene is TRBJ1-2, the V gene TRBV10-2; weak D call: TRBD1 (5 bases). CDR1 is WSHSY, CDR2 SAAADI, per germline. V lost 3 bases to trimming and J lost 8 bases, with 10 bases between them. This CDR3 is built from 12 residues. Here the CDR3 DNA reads TGCGCCAGCAGTGACGGGGGGAAGGGCTACACCTTC. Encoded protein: CASSDGGKGYTF.

DNA for the CDR3: TGTGCCAGCAGCGTAGTACCCTGGCTAGCGGGGAACACAGATACGCAGTATTTT. Translation: CASSVVPWLAGNTDTQYF. The V call is TRBV9, the J call TRBJ2-3; 9 bases align to TRBD2. The CDR3 is 18 residues long. Germline V gives CDR1 SGDLS, CDR2 YYNGEE. The junction had 10 bases not matched to a gene; V was cut back by 0 bases and J by 2 bases.